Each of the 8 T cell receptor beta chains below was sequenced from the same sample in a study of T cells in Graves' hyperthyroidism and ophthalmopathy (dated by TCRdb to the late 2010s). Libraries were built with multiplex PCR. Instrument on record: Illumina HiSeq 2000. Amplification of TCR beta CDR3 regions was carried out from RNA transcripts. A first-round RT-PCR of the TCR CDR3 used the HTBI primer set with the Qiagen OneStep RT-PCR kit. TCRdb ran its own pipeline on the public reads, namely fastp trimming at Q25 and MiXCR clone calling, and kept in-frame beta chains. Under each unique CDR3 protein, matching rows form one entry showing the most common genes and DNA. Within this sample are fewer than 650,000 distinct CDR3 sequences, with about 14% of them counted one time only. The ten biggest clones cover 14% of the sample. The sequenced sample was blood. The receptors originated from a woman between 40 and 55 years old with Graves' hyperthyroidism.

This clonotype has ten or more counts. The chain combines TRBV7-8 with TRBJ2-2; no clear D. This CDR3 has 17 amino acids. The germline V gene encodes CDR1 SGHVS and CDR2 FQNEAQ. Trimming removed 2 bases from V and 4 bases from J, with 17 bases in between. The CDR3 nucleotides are TGTGCCAGCAGCTTAAACGCCGCAAGGGTGCCCACCGGGGAGCTGTTTTTT. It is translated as CASSLNAARVPTGELFF. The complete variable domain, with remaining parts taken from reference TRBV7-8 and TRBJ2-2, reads GAGVSQSPRYKVAKRGQDVALRCDPISGHVSLFWYQQALGQGPEFLTYFQNEAQLDKSGLPSDRFFAERPEGSVSTLKIQRTQQEDSAVYLCASSLNAARVPTGELFFGEGSRLTVL.

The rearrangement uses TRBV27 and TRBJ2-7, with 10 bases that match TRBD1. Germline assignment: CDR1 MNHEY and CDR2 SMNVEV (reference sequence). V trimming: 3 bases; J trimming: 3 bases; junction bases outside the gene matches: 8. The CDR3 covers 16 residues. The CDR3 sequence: CASSLRTGGLIYEQYF. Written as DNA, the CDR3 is TGTGCCAGCAGTTTGAGGACAGGGGGACTCATCTACGAGCAGTACTTC.

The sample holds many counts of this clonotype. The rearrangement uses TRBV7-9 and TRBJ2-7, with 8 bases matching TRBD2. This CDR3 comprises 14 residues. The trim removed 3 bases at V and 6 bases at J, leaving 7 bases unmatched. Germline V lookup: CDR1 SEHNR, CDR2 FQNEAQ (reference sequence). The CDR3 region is CASSFGGGGTEQYF. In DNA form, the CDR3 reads TGTGCCAGCAGCTTCGGGGGGGGAGGGACCGAGCAGTACTTC. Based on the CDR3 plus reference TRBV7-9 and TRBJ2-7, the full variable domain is DTGVSQNPRHKITKRGQNVTFRCDPISEHNRLYWYRQTLGQGPEFLTYFQNEAQLEKSRLLSDRFSAERPKGSFSTLEIQRTEQGDSAMYLCASSFGGGGTEQYFGPGTRLTVT.

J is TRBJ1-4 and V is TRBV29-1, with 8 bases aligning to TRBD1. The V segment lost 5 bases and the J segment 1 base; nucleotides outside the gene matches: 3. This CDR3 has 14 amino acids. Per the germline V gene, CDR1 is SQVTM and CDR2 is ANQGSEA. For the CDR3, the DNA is TGCAGCGTTTATACAGGGGGAACTAATGAAAAACTGTTTTTT. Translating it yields CSVYTGGTNEKLFF.

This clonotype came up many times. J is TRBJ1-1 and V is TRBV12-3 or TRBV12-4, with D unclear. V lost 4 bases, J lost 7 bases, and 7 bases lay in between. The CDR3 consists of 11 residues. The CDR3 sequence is CASSSRDEAFF. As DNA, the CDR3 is TGTGCCAGCAGTTCACGAGATGAAGCTTTCTTT.

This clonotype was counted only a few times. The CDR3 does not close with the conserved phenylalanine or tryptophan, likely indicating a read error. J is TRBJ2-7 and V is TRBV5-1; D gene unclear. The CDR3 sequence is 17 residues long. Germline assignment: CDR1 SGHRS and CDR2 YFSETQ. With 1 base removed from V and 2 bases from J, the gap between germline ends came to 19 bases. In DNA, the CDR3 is TGCGCCAGCAGCTTGTATAGATCCGGGCCGAATGCCTACGAGCAGTACTCC. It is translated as CASSLYRSGPNAYEQYS.

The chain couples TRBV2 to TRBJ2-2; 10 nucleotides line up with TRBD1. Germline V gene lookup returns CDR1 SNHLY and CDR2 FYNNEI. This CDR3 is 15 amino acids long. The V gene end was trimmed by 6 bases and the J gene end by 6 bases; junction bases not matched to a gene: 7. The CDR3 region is CASREETGGPGELFF. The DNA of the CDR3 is TGTGCCAGCAGGGAGGAGACAGGGGGCCCCGGGGAGCTGTTTTTT.

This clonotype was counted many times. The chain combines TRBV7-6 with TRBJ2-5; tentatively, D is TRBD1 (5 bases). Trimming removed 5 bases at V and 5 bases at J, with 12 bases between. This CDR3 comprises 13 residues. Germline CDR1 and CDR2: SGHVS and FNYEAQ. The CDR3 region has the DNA TGTGCCAGCAGCCCCCAGGGTACGGAGACCCAGTACTTC. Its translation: CASSPQGTETQYF.